Given below is one T cell receptor (beta chain) in context. Antigen: not known. This sample was included in a study of T cell responses to AZD1222 COVID-19 vaccine. The study, taken as a whole, reports: Possibly, clonal diversity was underestimated; donors were largely white British and included more females. Of the AZD1222 recipients, only 5 to 7 were seropositive at baseline. Vaccine-associated CD4 TCRs ranged over spike, dominating at 160-218 and 743-854.

Analyses pooled second doses at about 4 or about 12 weeks. Per the germline V gene, CDR1 is KGHSH and CDR2 is LQKENI. After removal of 6 bases from V and 6 bases from J, the junction contained 7 bases not matched to a gene. The CDR3 sequence is 13 residues long. Libraries were prepared by immunoSEQ multiplex PCR; TCRdb keeps only in-frame clonotypes and omits some of them. The table includes roughly 120,000 clones, approximately 85% detected once. This TCR was sampled from an adult who received the AZD1222 COVID-19 vaccine. V and J are TRBV18 and TRBJ2-7; the match to TRBD1 covers 8 bases. The sequencing used peripheral blood, collected 28 days after the second AZD1222 dose. CDR3: CASSLGQGGEQYF. DNA for the CDR3: TGTGCCAGCTCCCTCGGACAGGGTGGCGAGCAGTACTTC.